This passage covers 26 T cell receptor beta chains from one sample sequenced in a study of T-cell memory formation after mild COVID-19. In TCRdb, the 5' RACE reads were re-called with MiXCR into one record per CDR3 protein. The table shows a few hundred thousand distinct CDR3 sequences, with 10% to 13% occurring only once. Sequencing was performed on PBMCs or a T cell subset sorted from them (not recorded which). These receptors were taken from a man younger than 35 who had mild COVID-19 (a few samples of this study predate the infection). Cell type and time point are not known.

This clonotype was observed a few times. The V call is TRBV5-4, the J call TRBJ2-3; 8 nucleotides line up with TRBD2. J was trimmed by 1 base and V by 5 bases; bases with no gene match: 9. The CDR3 sequence is 16 residues long. CDR1 and CDR2 (germline): SGHNT, YYREEE (reference sequence). CDR3 in DNA: TGTGCCAGCAGATTAGCGGGGAGGTCTGGCACAGATACGCAGTATTTT. Encoded protein: CASRLAGRSGTDTQYF. The whole variable domain, remainder taken from reference TRBV5-4 and TRBJ2-3, is ETGVTQSPTHLIKTRGQQVTLRCSSQSGHNTVSWYQQALGQGPQFIFQYYREEENGRGNFPPRFSGLQFPNYSSELNVNALELDDSALYLCASRLAGRSGTDTQYFGPGTRLTVL.

The chain employs TRBV7-6 and TRBJ1-3, with 7 nucleotides matching TRBD1. The V segment lost 5 bases and the J segment 0 bases; nucleotides outside the gene matches: 10. Germline assignment: CDR1 SGHVS and CDR2 FNYEAQ. The CDR3 is 17 residues long. The DNA of the CDR3 is TGTGCCAGCAGCCCGAGGGGACAGCTCAGCTCTGGAAACACCATATATTTT. This sequence encodes CASSPRGQLSSGNTIYF. Looking up the rest from reference TRBV7-6 and TRBJ1-3 gives the full variable domain: GAGVSQSPRYKVTKRGQDVALRCDPISGHVSLYWYRQALGQGPEFLTYFNYEAQQDKSGLPNDRFSAERPEGSISTLTIQRTEQRDSAMYRCASSPRGQLSSGNTIYFGEGSWLTVV.

The rearrangement uses TRBV20-1 and TRBJ1-1; 9 nucleotides line up with TRBD1. The V segment lost 1 base and the J segment 5 bases; nucleotides outside the gene matches: 11. This CDR3 has 16 residues. Germline CDR1 reads DFQATT; CDR2 reads SNEGSKA (reference sequence). The CDR3 nucleotides read TGCAGTGCTAGAGGGCCGGGACAGGGAGCAAAAACTGAAGCTTTCTTT. This translates into CSARGPGQGAKTEAFF.

The chain joins TRBV4-3 to TRBJ2-5; possibly TRBD1 for D (6 bases). Germline CDR1 reads LGHNA; CDR2 reads YSLEER. This CDR3 is built from 15 residues. Trimming took off 2 bases at V and 1 base at J, with 11 bases between the two ends. The CDR3 is CASSQRGQSQETQYF. As DNA, the CDR3 is TGCGCCAGCAGCCAAAGGGGACAATCCCAAGAGACCCAGTACTTC.

The chain links TRBV29-1 to TRBJ2-7; TRBD1 agrees at 7 bases. V lost 5 bases, J lost 4 bases, and 11 bases stayed unmatched. Germline CDR1 and CDR2: SQVTM and ANQGSEA. CDR3 length equals 14 residues. This CDR3 is CSVRDSILQYEQYF. CDR3 coding DNA: TGCAGCGTTAGGGACAGTATCCTACAATACGAGCAGTACTTC.

The chain is built from TRBV5-1 and TRBJ1-6, with D maybe TRBD1 (6 bases). CDR3 length: 14 amino acids. Germline V gives CDR1 SGHRS, CDR2 YFSETQ. The V end lost 4 bases, the J end lost 10 bases, and 15 bases lay between the germline ends. As DNA, the CDR3 is TGCGCCAGCAGCCCTCGGGACCAGGGGTCACCCCTCCACTTT. Residues: CASSPRDQGSPLHF.

The J gene is TRBJ2-3, the V gene TRBV24-1; 10 bases line up with TRBD1. From germline, CDR1 is KGHDR and CDR2 SFDVKD. Trimming removed 9 bases from V and 5 bases from J; junction bases left unmatched: 10. The CDR3 runs to 15 residues. The CDR3 loop reads CATEEWTGGVDTQYF. CDR3 DNA: TGTGCCACCGAGGAGTGGACAGGGGGGGTAGATACGCAGTATTTT.

The chain carries TRBV5-1 and TRBJ1-5; a possible D gene is TRBD1 (6 bases). The CDR3 runs 14 residues. Germline values: CDR1 SGHRS, CDR2 YFSETQ. Trimming left V 2 bases short and J 4 bases short, with 10 bases between. DNA for the CDR3: TGCGCCAGCAGCTTCGAGGGGGGAAATCAGCCCCAGCATTTT. Encoded protein: CASSFEGGNQPQHF.

This clonotype was recorded many times. V and J are TRBV4-2 and TRBJ2-2; D may correspond to TRBD1 or TRBD2 (5 bases each). This CDR3 contains 15 residues. CDR1 LGHNA and CDR2 YNFKEQ come from the germline V gene. Trimming left V 5 bases short and J 0 bases short, with 10 bases between. The CDR3 reads CASSYGTSNTGELFF. Written as DNA, the CDR3 is TGTGCCAGCAGCTATGGGACCTCGAACACCGGGGAGCTGTTTTTT.

The chain links TRBV29-1 to TRBJ1-1; TRBD1 is a possible D gene (5 bases). The germline V and J ends were trimmed by 7 bases and 3 bases, with 9 bases remaining between them. The CDR3 length is 11 residues. From germline, CDR1 is SQVTM and CDR2 ANQGSEA. DNA for the CDR3: TGCAGCGGTGGAGGGGACACTGAAGCTTTCTTT. Translating gives CSGGGDTEAFF.

The CDR3 spells CASSQAPGQGEFGELFF. CDR3 in DNA: TGCGCCAGCAGCCAGGCGCCGGGACAGGGGGAATTCGGGGAGCTGTTTTTT. J is TRBJ2-2 and V is TRBV4-3, with 11 bases matching TRBD1. CDR1 LGHNA and CDR2 YSLEER come from the germline V gene. The CDR3 extends over 17 amino acids. With 3 bases clipped from V and 7 bases from J, the junction kept 10 bases outside the gene matches.

The genes are TRBV6-2 or TRBV6-3 and TRBJ1-1; D possibly corresponds to TRBD1 (6 bases). The CDR3 spans 15 residues. Germline-derived CDR1 and CDR2 are MNHEY and SVGEGT. V was shortened by 5 bases and J by 10 bases, with 23 bases between the two germline ends. The CDR3: CASSQNFDRNGGAFF. DNA of the CDR3: TGTGCCAGCAGTCAAAACTTTGACAGGAACGGAGGAGCTTTCTTT.

This chain uses TRBV6-6 with TRBJ2-7; 8 bases are a match to TRBD2. With 6 bases clipped from V and 2 bases from J, the junction kept 6 bases outside the gene matches. The germline CDR1 and CDR2 sequences are MNHNY and SVGAGI (reference sequence). CDR3 length: 14 amino acids. Here the CDR3 reads CASRRSGGTYEQYV. Here the CDR3 DNA reads TGTGCCAGCAGACGAAGCGGGGGTACCTACGAGCAGTACGTC.

This clonotype was counted a few times. V gene TRBV19 combines with J gene TRBJ1-4; TRBD1 aligns across 8 bases. Germline V gene lookup returns CDR1 LNHDA and CDR2 SQIVND (reference sequence). V gave up 3 bases and J gave up 5 bases; unmatched junction bases: 2. The CDR3 totals 14 residues. DNA of the CDR3: TGTGCCAGTAGTATCGGGACAGGCAATGAAAAACTGTTTTTT. It encodes CASSIGTGNEKLFF. Full variable domain (remainder filled in from reference TRBV19 and TRBJ1-4): DGGITQSPKYLFRKEGQNVTLSCEQNLNHDAMYWYRQDPGQGLRLIYYSQIVNDFQKGDIAEGYSVSREKKESFPLTVTSAQKNPTAFYLCASSIGTGNEKLFFGSGTQLSVL.

In this sample, this clonotype turned up many times. V is TRBV7-2 and J is TRBJ2-1; 7 bases map to TRBD2. J lost 2 bases, V lost 2 bases, and 3 bases had no gene match. This CDR3 comprises 15 residues. Germline V CDR1 and CDR2: SGHTA, FQGNSA. CDR3 loop: CASSLLGTTYNEQFF. The CDR3 DNA follows: TGTGCCAGCAGCTTATTAGGGACTACCTACAATGAGCAGTTCTTC.

This clonotype was found many times. The V call is TRBV7-6, the J call TRBJ2-2; TRBD2 might be the D (6 bases). The CDR3 runs 16 residues. V lost 1 base and J lost 1, with 10 bases in between. Germline V CDR1 and CDR2: SGHVS, FNYEAQ. The CDR3 region is CASSLGVSGNTGELFF. CDR3 DNA sequence: TGTGCCAGCAGCTTAGGGGTTAGCGGGAACACCGGGGAGCTGTTTTTT.

This clonotype was seen a few times. The rearrangement links TRBV18 to TRBJ1-1; 8 positions match TRBD1. There are 15 residues in the CDR3. V trimming: 3 bases; J trimming: 5 bases; junction bases outside the gene matches: 8. Per germline, CDR1 KGHSH and CDR2 LQKENI. The CDR3 coding sequence is TGTGCCAGCTCACCCACTAGGACAGGGTTTACTGAAGCTTTCTTT. Protein: CASSPTRTGFTEAFF.

This clonotype occurred a few times. The chain carries TRBV5-1 and TRBJ2-3, with TRBD2 as a possible D gene (5 bases). The CDR3 runs to 15 residues. The ends were cut back, 2 bases at V and 2 bases at J, with 12 bases in the middle. From germline, CDR1 is SGHRS and CDR2 YFSETQ. CDR3 in DNA: TGCGCCAGCAGCTTAATTGCGGGTAACACAGATACGCAGTATTTT. Amino acid sequence: CASSLIAGNTDTQYF.

CDR3 sequence reads: CASSPGVSSGTTQETQYF. CDR3 in DNA: TGTGCCAGCAGCCCCGGTGTTAGTAGCGGGACCACTCAAGAGACCCAGTACTTC. V and J are TRBV12-3 or TRBV12-4 and TRBJ2-5; TRBD2 aligns across 8 bases. V lost 6 bases and J lost 2; bases outside the gene matches: 17. This CDR3 region has 18 residues.

This chain links TRBV24-1 with TRBJ2-1, with D possibly being TRBD2 (6 bases). The CDR3 consists of 13 residues. Per the germline V gene, CDR1 is KGHDR and CDR2 is SFDVKD. Trimming took off 10 bases at V and 8 bases at J, with 17 bases between the two ends. The CDR3 sequence is CATSGLLTDEQFF. Here the CDR3 DNA reads TGTGCCACTTCGGGACTCCTTACAGATGAGCAGTTCTTC.

The V and J genes are TRBV18 and TRBJ1-6; perhaps TRBD1 as D (6 bases). The V gene lost 2 bases and the J gene lost 9 bases, with 11 bases spanning the gap. Germline V lookup: CDR1 KGHSH, CDR2 LQKENI. The CDR3 loop spans 14 amino acids. This chain's CDR3 is CASSPGGARSPLHF. CDR3 DNA: TGTGCCAGCTCACCAGGGGGGGCGCGTTCACCCCTCCACTTT.

There are a few counts of this clonotype. CDR3 protein: CASSYWKGVSVTDTQYF. The CDR3 region has the DNA TGTGCCAGCAGTTACTGGAAAGGGGTTAGCGTCACAGATACGCAGTATTTT. V usage is TRBV6-6 and J usage is TRBJ2-3, with D perhaps assigned TRBD1 or TRBD2 (5 bases each). Germline V gene lookup returns CDR1 MNHNY and CDR2 SVGAGI (reference sequence). There are 17 residues in the CDR3. With 1 base removed from V and 2 bases from J, the gap between germline ends came to 16 bases.

This clonotype came up a few times. This chain joins TRBV7-9 and TRBJ2-7; a possible D gene is TRBD1 (6 bases). CDR3 length: 13 residues. V lost 5 bases, J lost 2 bases, and 10 bases lay in between. Germline lookup yields CDR1 SEHNR and CDR2 FQNEAQ (reference sequence). CDR3: CASSLQGPYEQYV. CDR3 coding DNA: TGTGCCAGCAGCCTACAGGGACCCTACGAGCAGTACGTC.

This clonotype occurred a few times. The rearrangement links TRBV10-3 to TRBJ2-5; no definite D call. This CDR3 is built from 11 residues. The germline V and J ends were trimmed by 3 bases and 8 bases, with 7 bases remaining between them. Looked up from germline, CDR1 is ENHRY and CDR2 is SYGVKD. CDR3 DNA sequence: TGTGCCATCAGTGATGGGTTAACCCAGTACTTC. Translated: CAISDGLTQYF.

This clonotype appeared a few times. This chain links TRBV20-1 with TRBJ2-5; D unresolved. The CDR3 sequence is 15 residues long. Trimming removed 3 bases from V and 0 bases from J, with 14 bases in between. In germline, CDR1 is DFQATT, CDR2 SNEGSKA (reference sequence). In DNA, the CDR3 is TGCAGTGCTAGGGCGGCGGCAATGTACCAAGAGACCCAGTACTTC. It translates to CSARAAAMYQETQYF.

V and J are TRBV4-1 and TRBJ2-5; D is uncertain. This CDR3 comprises 12 residues. Germline assignment: CDR1 MGHRA and CDR2 YSYEKL. V was trimmed by 4 bases and J by 7 bases, leaving 10 bases between them. DNA of the CDR3: TGCGCCAGCAGCCCGTTCGGTGTGACCCAGTACTTC. It is translated as CASSPFGVTQYF.